The clone carrying this T cell receptor (beta chain) was counted a single time. This sample is drawn from a study of T cell changes during pregnancy in multiple sclerosis. CDR3 length: 14 amino acids. The V gene lost 4 bases and the J gene lost 4 bases, with 14 bases spanning the gap. Germline V CDR1 and CDR2: SGHNT, YYREEE (reference sequence). Libraries were prepared by immunoSEQ multiplex PCR; TCRdb keeps only in-frame clonotypes and omits some of them. The sample carries 65,000 to 85,000 clones, 80% to 95% recorded once. The chain couples TRBV5-4 to TRBJ1-1; the D gene is possibly TRBD1 (6 bases). The origin of this receptor is a female donor with multiple sclerosis, enrolled in a pregnancy study. The sequencing used CD4+ T cells from peripheral blood mononuclear cells, collected after pregnancy. The CDR3 spells CASSIRGAFTEAFF. The CDR3 DNA reads TGTGCCAGCAGCATCAGGGGTGCCTTCACTGAAGCTTTCTTT.